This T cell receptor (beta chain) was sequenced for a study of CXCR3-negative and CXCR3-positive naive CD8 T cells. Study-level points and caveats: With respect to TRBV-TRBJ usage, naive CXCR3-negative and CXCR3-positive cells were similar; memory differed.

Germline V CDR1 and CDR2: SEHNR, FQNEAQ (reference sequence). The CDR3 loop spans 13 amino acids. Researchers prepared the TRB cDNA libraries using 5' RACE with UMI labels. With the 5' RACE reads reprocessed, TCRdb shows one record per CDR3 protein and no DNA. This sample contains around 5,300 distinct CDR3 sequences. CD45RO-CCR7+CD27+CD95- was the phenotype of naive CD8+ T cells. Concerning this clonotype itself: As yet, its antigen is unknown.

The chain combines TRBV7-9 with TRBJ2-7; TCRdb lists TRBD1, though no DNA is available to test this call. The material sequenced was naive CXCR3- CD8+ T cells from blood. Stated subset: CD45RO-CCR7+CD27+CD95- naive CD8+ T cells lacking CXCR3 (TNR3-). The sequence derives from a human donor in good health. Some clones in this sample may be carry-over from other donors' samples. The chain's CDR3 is CASSPSGGYEQYF.